These T cell receptor beta chains were read from a single sample in a study of memory B cells and T cells in multiple sclerosis. Antigens for these TCRs are unknown. Clones were read by immunoSEQ multiplex PCR, and TCRdb kept only the in-frame ones, dropping some. The data contain over 35,000 clones, about 80% of them singletons. The sample consisted of PBMCs from blood kept in culture. These receptor sequences come from a human donor with multiple sclerosis. CDR3s include the opening cysteine and the closing phenylalanine or tryptophan. A D gene is named only where the DNA matches it firmly. The size of a clone is reported for some rows only, either as once, few or many, or as a class for expanded clones.

>TRBJ2-5|16|.|TRBV5-1|TRBD2
TGCGCCAGCAGCTTGGTAGGGCGGGGGGCACAAGAGACCCAGTACTTC
CASSLVGRGAQETQYF
>TRBJ1-5|13|.|TRBV9|.
TGTGCCAGCAGCGTGCAGCCCAATCAGCCCCAGCATTTT
CASSVQPNQPQHF
>TRBJ2-3|16|.|TRBV27|TRBD2
TGTGCCAGCAGTTTCCTGCTAGCGGGGGAAGCAGATACGCAGTATTTT
CASSFLLAGEADTQYF
>TRBJ1-2|13|.|TRBV2|.
TGTGCCAGCAGTGGGGGCAGACTCTATGGCTACACCTTC
CASSGGRLYGYTF
>TRBJ1-2|14|.|TRBV18|.
TGTGCCAGCTCACCGGTTGGGGTTGCCTATGGCTACACCTTC
CASSPVGVAYGYTF
>TRBJ1-2|15|.|TRBV15|TRBD1
TGTGCCACCAGCCCCGGGACAGGAATAACCTATGGCTACACCTTC
CATSPGTGITYGYTF
>TRBJ2-2|15|.|TRBV5-4|.
TGTGCCAGCAGCCCCCTTGGCAGCCTCACCGGGGAGCTGTTTTTT
CASSPLGSLTGELFF
>TRBJ2-1|15|few|TRBV28|TRBD2
TGTGCCAGCAGCCTGACTAGCGGAGCCTACAATGAGCAGTTCTTC
CASSLTSGAYNEQFF
>TRBJ1-1|14|.|TRBV4-1|.
TGCGCCAGCAGCCAAGACCGGGGTGGCCCTGAAGCTTTCTTT
CASSQDRGGPEAFF
>TRBJ2-5|14|.|TRBV19|TRBD1
TGTGCCAGTAGTACTCCAGACAGGGGGGAGACCCAGTACTTC
CASSTPDRGETQYF
>TRBJ2-5|15|.|TRBV7-9|TRBD2
TGTGCCAGCAGCCAGGCTAGCGGGGCTCCTGAGACCCAGTACTTC
CASSQASGAPETQYF
>TRBJ2-3|15|few|TRBV5-1|.
TGCGCCAGCAGTCCCCTTGGACAGAGCACAGATACGCAGTATTTT
CASSPLGQSTDTQYF
>TRBJ2-7|15|.|TRBV5-1|TRBD1
TGCGCCAGCAGCTTCGCCCGACAGGGAGACGGCGAGCAGTACTTC
CASSFARQGDGEQYF
>TRBJ1-1|14|.|TRBV7-9|.
TGTGCCAGCAGCGCCACAGGTGGGGGGACTGAAGCTTTCTTT
CASSATGGGTEAFF
>TRBJ1-4|13|few|TRBV7-9|.
TGTGCCAGCAGCCGCCCTTCCAGGGGCGAACTGTTTTTT
CASSRPSRGELFF
>TRBJ2-3|14|.|TRBV5-1|.
TGCGCCAGCACGGATCAGGGGTACACAGATACGCAGTATTTT
CASTDQGYTDTQYF
>TRBJ2-6|15|.|TRBV2|.
TGTGCCAGCATCAAGGGCGGAACAGGGGCCAACGTCCTGACTTTC
CASIKGGTGANVLTF